This entry lists 30 T cell receptor beta chains sequenced from one sample in a study of somatic mutations in cytotoxic T cells in rheumatoid arthritis. The method was immunoSEQ multiplex PCR; TCRdb's version includes in-frame clones alone and lacks a portion of them. The sample comprises approximately 17,000 clones, more than 65% of which are singletons, and under 20% rests with the top ten. Specimen: CD8+ T cells sorted from blood. All receptors derive from an adult with rheumatoid arthritis.

The chain combines TRBV30 with TRBJ1-4; D gene ambiguous. The CDR3 spans 14 residues. Germline V lookup: CDR1 GTSNPN, CDR2 SVGIG (reference sequence). With 6 bases removed from V and 4 bases from J, the gap between germline ends came to 15 bases. CDR3 bases: TGTGCCTGCCCCCGGGTGGGGATTAATGAAAAACTGTTTTTT. Translated, it gives CACPRVGINEKLFF. The full variable domain, its missing parts supplied by reference TRBV30 and TRBJ1-4, is SQTIHQWPATLVQPVGSPLSLECTVEGTSNPNLYWYRQAAGRGLQLLFYSVGIGQISSEVPQNLSASRPQDRQFILSSKKLLLSDSGFYLCACPRVGINEKLFFGSGTQLSVL.

The rearrangement links TRBV28 to TRBJ1-1, with 9 bases aligning to TRBD1. Germline CDR1 and CDR2: MDHEN and SYDVKM. This CDR3 has 13 amino acids. After removal of 6 bases from V and 11 bases from J, the junction contained 10 bases not matched to a gene. The CDR3, as DNA: TGTGCCAGCAGCCCTACAGGGGGCAATCTGGCTTTCTTT. Protein: CASSPTGGNLAFF.

This chain connects TRBV11-2 to TRBJ1-5; the D gene is possibly TRBD1 (6 bases). The length of the CDR3 is 16 residues. V was cut by 8 bases and J by 3 bases, with 20 bases left in between. Per germline, CDR1 SGHAT and CDR2 FQNNGV. CDR3 sequence: CASSLNPGDTNQPQHF. CDR3 DNA: TGTGCCAGCTCCCTGAATCCCGGGGACACCAATCAGCCCCAGCATTTT.

The gene calls are TRBV5-1 and TRBJ2-5; 7 bases fit TRBD2. The J call is in doubt because the DNA end fits TRBJ2-7 better. This CDR3 is 18 amino acids long. The V gene's germline CDR1 is SGHRS and CDR2 YFSETQ. The CDR3 DNA reads TGCGCCAGCAGCTCCCCTAAGCTTGGGGGGGGTCTCTCCTACGAGCAGTACTTC. Protein: CASSSPKLGGGLSYEQYF.

V gene TRBV6-5 combines with J gene TRBJ1-2, with 7 nucleotides matching TRBD1. The CDR3 covers 16 residues. Trimming removed 0 bases from V and 7 bases from J; junction bases left unmatched: 11. In germline, CDR1 is MNHEY, CDR2 SVGAGI. The CDR3 nucleotides are TGTGCCAGCAGTTACTCGGAGACAGGGAGGGCTGTTGGCTACACCTTC. Translated, it gives CASSYSETGRAVGYTF.

V is TRBV7-9 and J is TRBJ1-6, with no clear D. Trimming took off 3 bases at V and 8 bases at J, with 14 bases between the two ends. Looked up from germline, CDR1 is SEHNR and CDR2 is FQNEAQ (reference sequence). There are 15 residues in the CDR3. The DNA for the CDR3 is TGTGCCAGCAGCTTCTCTGTTGCTGTGGATTCACCCCTCCACTTT. The encoded protein is CASSFSVAVDSPLHF.

The table lists this clone with a few counts. The rearrangement uses TRBV19 and TRBJ1-1; tentatively, D is TRBD1 (5 bases). V lost 3 bases to trimming and J lost 4 bases, with 12 bases between them. Germline V CDR1 and CDR2: LNHDA, SQIVND (reference sequence). The CDR3 spans 14 residues. The CDR3 nucleotides are TGTGCCAGTAGTATTGCGACAGCTCTCACTGAAGCTTTCTTT. Residues: CASSIATALTEAFF.

This sequence joins TRBV29-1 and TRBJ2-7; D not certain. V lost 4 bases to trimming and J lost 0 bases, with 10 bases between them. The germline V gene has CDR1 SQVTM and CDR2 ANQGSEA. The CDR3 sequence is 13 residues long. The CDR3 DNA reads TGCAGCGTTGTGGTCAGCGACTCCTACGAGCAGTACTTC. Its protein product is CSVVVSDSYEQYF.

The J gene is TRBJ1-4, the V gene TRBV15; possible D gene TRBD1, 5 bases. The CDR3 runs 13 residues. The germline V gene has CDR1 LNHNV and CDR2 YYDKDF (reference sequence). The V end was cut by 5 bases, the J end by 8 bases, with 12 bases between. CDR3: CATSDPRVEKLFF. The CDR3 bases are TGTGCCACCAGCGACCCCAGGGTCGAAAAACTGTTTTTT.

The chain uses TRBV5-4 and TRBJ2-3, with 8 bases matching TRBD2. The CDR3 is made up of 15 amino acids. Germline lookup yields CDR1 SGHNT and CDR2 YYREEE (reference sequence). J was trimmed by 2 bases and V by 2 bases; bases with no gene match: 4. Here the CDR3 reads CASSFAGGLTDTQYF. The DNA for the CDR3 is TGTGCCAGCAGCTTTGCGGGGGGCCTCACAGATACGCAGTATTTT.

V is TRBV27 and J is TRBJ2-5, with 14 bases lining up with TRBD2. The germline CDR1 and CDR2 sequences are MNHEY and SMNVEV (reference sequence). Losses at the gene ends were 3 bases for V and 2 bases for J; bases not matched to a gene: 5. The CDR3 covers 17 residues. The CDR3 DNA reads TGTGCCAGCAGTTTGACTAGCGGGGGGGCCTGGCAAGAGACCCAGTACTTC. It encodes CASSLTSGGAWQETQYF.

This chain uses TRBV18 with TRBJ1-6; D unclear. Germline values: CDR1 KGHSH, CDR2 LQKENI. The length of the CDR3 is 12 residues. V was clipped by 10 bases and J by 7 bases, with 11 bases between them. The CDR3: CATTSPNSPLHF. CDR3 bases: TGTGCCACCACAAGTCCGAATTCACCCCTCCACTTT.

This chain uses TRBV11-2 with TRBJ1-3, with 7 bases aligning to TRBD1. CDR3 length: 15 residues. The J segment lost 2 bases and the V segment lost 5 bases, leaving 6 bases of the junction unmatched. CDR1 is SGHAT, CDR2 FQNNGV, per germline. CDR3 sequence: CASSRQGEPGNTIYF. In nucleotides, the CDR3 is TGTGCCAGCAGCCGACAGGGAGAACCTGGAAACACCATATATTTT.

This clone was seen a single time. The chain is built from TRBV28 and TRBJ1-2, with no clear D. This CDR3 is 14 amino acids long. Germline CDR1 and CDR2: MDHEN and SYDVKM. The V end was cut by 6 bases, the J end by 5 bases, with 16 bases between. CDR3 loop: CASSPPVKEYGYTF. The CDR3 coding sequence is TGTGCCAGCAGCCCCCCGGTGAAAGAGTATGGCTACACCTTC.

The chain recombines TRBV6-6 with TRBJ2-7; D may be TRBD1 or TRBD2 (5 bases each). Trimming removed 0 bases at V and 0 bases at J, with 12 bases between. Germline V lookup: CDR1 MNHNY, CDR2 SVGAGI (reference sequence). The CDR3 consists of 16 residues. CDR3 sequence: CASSYSPGAPSYEQYF. As DNA, the CDR3 is TGTGCCAGCAGTTACTCACCCGGGGCCCCCTCCTACGAGCAGTACTTC.

The chain uses TRBV4-1 and TRBJ1-1; D not certain. Germline-derived CDR1 and CDR2 are MGHRA and YSYEKL. This CDR3 region has 13 residues. Trimming pared 5 bases from V and 1 base from J, leaving 8 bases between. DNA of the CDR3: TGCGCCAGCAGCATATACCCGAACACTGAAGCTTTCTTT. Translated: CASSIYPNTEAFF.

V usage is TRBV30 and J usage is TRBJ1-4; D is unclear. V lost 3 bases to trimming and J lost 3 bases, with 2 bases between them. The V gene's germline CDR1 is GTSNPN and CDR2 SVGIG (reference sequence). The CDR3 sequence is 11 residues long. CDR3 coding DNA: TGTGCCTGGAGGGCTAATGAAAAACTGTTTTTT. This gives the protein CAWRANEKLFF.

The rearrangement links TRBV7-9 to TRBJ1-4, with D possibly being TRBD1 (5 bases). Germline lookup yields CDR1 SEHNR and CDR2 FQNEAQ (reference sequence). The CDR3 has 15 residues. V lost 5 bases and J lost 4, with 14 bases in between. The CDR3 region has the DNA TGTGCCAGCAGCCCCTTGCCGGGGGATAATGAAAAACTGTTTTTT. Protein product: CASSPLPGDNEKLFF.

This chain uses TRBV5-5 with TRBJ2-7; no firm D call. V dropped 1 base and J dropped 5 bases, with 16 bases sitting between them. There are 15 residues in the CDR3. Germline V CDR1 and CDR2: SGHKS, YYEKEE (reference sequence). CDR3 bases: TGTGCCAGCAGCTTGTACCGTACAGAGTCCCACGAGCAGTACTTC. Amino acid sequence: CASSLYRTESHEQYF.

This clone was seen only a few times. Other DNA sequences from this sample encode an identical CDR3 as well. The chain has TRBV5-1 and TRBJ1-1; 10 bases align to TRBD1. This CDR3 region has 14 residues. The germline CDR1 and CDR2 sequences are SGHRS and YFSETQ. Losses at the gene ends were 0 bases for V and 4 bases for J; bases not matched to a gene: 0. CDR3 sequence reads: CASSLGQGATEAFF. DNA of the CDR3: TGCGCCAGCAGCTTGGGACAGGGGGCCACTGAAGCTTTCTTT.

The chain links TRBV4-1 to TRBJ2-7; 10 bases agree with TRBD2. With V trimmed by 3 bases and J by 4 bases, 9 bases remained unmatched. From germline, CDR1 is MGHRA and CDR2 YSYEKL. The CDR3 sequence is 16 residues long. CDR3 residues: CASSHPSGGAGYEQYF. The CDR3 coding sequence is TGCGCCAGCAGCCACCCGAGCGGGGGGGCGGGATACGAGCAGTACTTC.

The chain has TRBV7-9 and TRBJ1-2, with D perhaps matching TRBD1 (6 bases). The CDR3 contains 15 residues. CDR1 SEHNR and CDR2 FQNEAQ come from the germline V gene (reference sequence). V was shortened by 4 bases and J by 0 bases, with 12 bases between the two germline ends. CDR3 bases: TGTGCCAGCAGCTGGACAGCCCGTCCTAACTATGGCTACACCTTC. This translates into CASSWTARPNYGYTF.

This clone has only one observation. The rearrangement links TRBV6-1 to TRBJ2-7, with 7 bases identical to TRBD1. The CDR3 loop spans 14 amino acids. The J segment lost 4 bases and the V segment lost 4 bases, leaving 7 bases of the junction unmatched. Per the germline V gene, CDR1 is MNHNS and CDR2 is SASEGT. CDR3 amino acids: CASSVRQGVYEQYF. CDR3 nucleotides: TGTGCCAGCAGTGTGAGACAGGGCGTGTACGAGCAGTACTTC.

J is TRBJ1-2 and V is TRBV6-1; D gene uncertain. Trimming shortened V by 8 bases and J by 5 bases, and 12 bases separated the two germline ends. Germline CDR1 reads MNHNS; CDR2 reads SASEGT. The CDR3 has 12 amino acids. The CDR3 sequence: CASPGREYGYTF. CDR3 nucleotides: TGTGCCAGCCCTGGACGGGAATATGGCTACACCTTC.

This chain joins TRBV27 and TRBJ1-1, with D perhaps TRBD1 (6 bases). The CDR3 runs 18 residues. CDR1 is MNHEY and CDR2 is SMNVEV in the germline V gene (reference sequence). V lost 0 bases to trimming and J lost 7 bases, with 24 bases between them. The CDR3, as DNA: TGTGCCAGCAGTTTATCATCCGGGAGCCCCAGGAGGGGGATTGAAGCTTTCTTT. As protein: CASSLSSGSPRRGIEAFF.

The chain recombines TRBV5-1 with TRBJ2-1; either TRBD1 or TRBD2 may fit D (5 bases each). Per the germline V gene, CDR1 is SGHRS and CDR2 is YFSETQ. V was trimmed by 2 bases and J by 5 bases, leaving 11 bases between them. The CDR3 has 14 amino acids. In nucleotides, the CDR3 is TGCGCCAGCAGCTTAATAGAGGGGCACAATGAGCAGTTCTTC. Its protein product is CASSLIEGHNEQFF.

The chain uses TRBV7-9 and TRBJ1-4, with D perhaps matching TRBD1 (5 bases). Between the trimmed V and J ends, which lost 4 bases and 4 bases, there was a span of 13 bases. Germline lookup yields CDR1 SEHNR and CDR2 FQNEAQ (reference sequence). The CDR3 runs 15 residues. The CDR3 DNA is TGTGCCAGCAGCTCCGAGAGGGGCCTTAATGAAAAACTGTTTTTT. Its translation is CASSSERGLNEKLFF. The variable domain in full, with the rest retrieved from reference TRBV7-9 and TRBJ1-4, is DTGVSQNPRHKITKRGQNVTFRCDPISEHNRLYWYRQTLGQGPEFLTYFQNEAQLEKSRLLSDRFSAERPKGSFSTLEIQRTEQGDSAMYLCASSSERGLNEKLFFGSGTQLSVL.

This chain joins TRBV6-1 and TRBJ1-5; TRBD1 agrees at 7 bases. Germline V lookup: CDR1 MNHNS, CDR2 SASEGT. The CDR3 consists of 14 residues. V shed 6 bases and J 4 bases; nucleotides not matched to a gene: 6. The CDR3 DNA follows: TGTGCCAGCAGGAGACAGGGAATAAATCAGCCCCAGCATTTT. Translation: CASRRQGINQPQHF.

The V call is TRBV7-9, the J call TRBJ1-5; D uncertain. CDR3 length: 12 amino acids. The ends were cut back, 1 base at V and 7 bases at J, with 5 bases in the middle. Germline CDR1 reads SEHNR; CDR2 reads FQNEAQ (reference sequence). CDR3 residues: CASSLGPQPQHF. Written as DNA, the CDR3 is TGTGCCAGCAGCTTAGGACCCCAGCCCCAGCATTTT. The full variable domain, rest sourced from reference TRBV7-9 and TRBJ1-5, is DTGVSQNPRHKITKRGQNVTFRCDPISEHNRLYWYRQTLGQGPEFLTYFQNEAQLEKSRLLSDRFSAERPKGSFSTLEIQRTEQGDSAMYLCASSLGPQPQHFGDGTRLSIL.

This clone was seen a single time. V is TRBV7-9 and J is TRBJ2-5; unclear D gene. From germline, CDR1 is SEHNR and CDR2 FQNEAQ (reference sequence). Trimming stripped 3 bases from V and 2 bases from J, with 4 bases between. CDR3 size: 12 residues. The CDR3 bases are TGTGCCAGCAGCTTGCCGCAAGAGACCCAGTACTTC. This sequence encodes CASSLPQETQYF.